The clone carrying this T cell receptor (beta chain) has at least ten counts. Its antigen is not known. CDR3 length: 15 amino acids. With 5 bases removed from V and 5 bases from J, the gap between germline ends came to 19 bases. CDR1 SEHNR and CDR2 FQNEAQ come from the germline V gene (reference sequence). The data originate from a study of T-cell memory formation after mild COVID-19. Whole-study results and caveats: Mainly in CM and EM were contracting CD4+ clones; CD8+ were in EMRA. Day 15 to 85 contracting clones showed balanced CD4/CD8; later expanders leaned CD4+. Researchers could not confirm that second-wave clones peaking on day 37 targeted SARS-CoV-2.

TCRdb redid the calling of the 5' RACE reads with MiXCR, one entry per CDR3 protein. The table lists roughly 40,000 distinct CDR3 sequences, roughly 7% of them singletons, with less than 0.95% in the top ten. The sequenced material came from PBMCs or a T cell subset sorted from them (not recorded which). The chain has TRBV7-9 and TRBJ2-7; D is perhaps TRBD1 or TRBD2 (5 bases each). The source of this sequence is an adult who had mild COVID-19 (a few samples of this study predate the infection). Cell type and time point are not known. The CDR3: CASSPKPGTSHEQYF. The CDR3 bases are TGTGCCAGCAGCCCAAAACCTGGGACGTCCCACGAGCAGTACTTC.